The 17 T cell receptor beta chains below were found in one sample sequenced in a study of persistence of HIV-infected CD4 T cells. These receptors have no identified antigens. The libraries were made with immunoSEQ version 4 in survey mode. Profiled with immunoSEQ multiplex PCR; TCRdb holds only in-frame clones, not every one. The sample shows tens of thousands of clones, around 74% of them seen only once. Overlapping HIV-1 Gag 15-mer peptides at approximately 0.96 ug per peptide per mL were used. Sorting of responding CD4+ T cells relied on upregulated CD40 ligand together with CD69. Source: CD4+ T cells sorted from PBMCs after roughly 18-hour stimulation, taken from a patient who received antiretroviral therapy. These receptors originate from an adult man with HIV who was CMV-seropositive.

The chain recombines TRBV5-5 with TRBJ1-4; a possible D gene is TRBD1 (5 bases). Germline V gene sequence: CDR1 SGHKS, CDR2 YYEKEE (reference sequence). The CDR3 spans 13 residues. Between the trimmed V and J ends, which lost 3 bases and 4 bases, there was a span of 7 bases. As DNA, the CDR3 is TGTGCCAGCAGCTCAGGGATTAATGAAAAACTGTTTTTT. The encoded protein is CASSSGINEKLFF.

V and J are TRBV9 and TRBJ2-3, with 12 bases lining up with TRBD2. This CDR3 is built from 16 residues. Germline assignment: CDR1 SGDLS and CDR2 YYNGEE. Trimming at V came to 3 bases and at J to 2 bases, leaving 4 bases not matched to a gene. In DNA, the CDR3 is TGTGCCAGCAGCGGCGGACTAGCGGGAATCACAGATACGCAGTATTTT. The encoded protein is CASSGGLAGITDTQYF.

The chain recombines TRBV13 with TRBJ1-2; 10 bases are a match to TRBD1. J gave up 4 bases and V 4 bases, and 6 bases lay outside the gene matches. The CDR3 is made up of 15 amino acids. Germline V gene sequence: CDR1 PRHDT, CDR2 FYEKMQ (reference sequence). The CDR3 region has the DNA TGTGCCAGCAGCTCTCGACAGGGGGCGGCCTATGGCTACACCTTC. Protein sequence: CASSSRQGAAYGYTF.

CDR3 nucleotide sequence: TGTGCCAGCTCAACGGCAGGGGTGAACACCGGGGAGCTGTTTTTT. Residues: CASSTAGVNTGELFF. V is TRBV18 and J is TRBJ2-2; tentatively, D is TRBD1 (6 bases). The CDR3 extends over 15 amino acids. V shed 5 bases and J shed 1 base, with 11 bases lying between them. The germline CDR1 and CDR2 sequences are KGHSH and LQKENI.

V is TRBV12-3 or TRBV12-4 and J is TRBJ2-3; D call uncertain. Between the trimmed V and J ends, which lost 8 bases and 0 bases, there was a span of 3 bases. This CDR3 is built from 11 residues. The CDR3 is CASGSTDTQYF. The DNA of the CDR3 is TGTGCCAGCGGGAGCACAGATACGCAGTATTTT.

This clone was recorded once. V is TRBV11-2 and J is TRBJ1-1; tentatively, D is TRBD1 (6 bases). The CDR3 contains 14 residues. The V end lost 5 bases, the J end lost 5 bases, and 15 bases lay between the germline ends. Germline CDR1 and CDR2: SGHAT and FQNNGV. The CDR3 loop is CASSGRGGRTEAFF. The CDR3 coding sequence is TGTGCCAGCAGCGGAAGGGGGGGGAGGACTGAAGCTTTCTTT.

This sequence joins TRBV5-4 and TRBJ2-7; D might be TRBD2 (7 bases). This CDR3 is 13 amino acids long. The V end was cut by 0 bases, the J end by 6 bases, with 10 bases between. CDR1 is SGHNT and CDR2 is YYREEE in the germline V gene (reference sequence). The CDR3, as DNA: TGTGCCAGCAGCTTGGACAGGGAGGGCGAGCAGTACTTC. It specifies CASSLDREGEQYF.

The V and J genes are TRBV7-2 and TRBJ2-7, with 10 nucleotides matching TRBD2. The CDR3 consists of 15 residues. The germline gives CDR1 SGHTA, CDR2 FQGNSA. Trimming removed 0 bases from V and 3 bases from J; junction bases left unmatched: 2. The chain's CDR3 is CASSLAASGGYEQYF. CDR3 in DNA: TGTGCCAGCAGCTTAGCGGCTAGCGGGGGCTACGAGCAGTACTTC.

This clone appeared a few times. The chain combines TRBV5-1 with TRBJ2-7; 8 bases line up with TRBD1. The CDR3 is 16 residues long. V dropped 4 bases and J dropped 0; count of bases not matched to a gene: 9. The germline V gene encodes CDR1 SGHRS and CDR2 YFSETQ. This CDR3 is CASSLTGQGSSYEQYF. The DNA of the CDR3 is TGCGCCAGCAGCCTAACCGGACAGGGTAGCTCCTACGAGCAGTACTTC.

The sample holds one count of this clone. The chain carries TRBV7-3 and TRBJ1-4, with no clear D. The germline V gene has CDR1 SGHTA and CDR2 FQGTGA. CDR3 length equals 12 residues. Trimming took off 0 bases at V and 10 bases at J, with 6 bases between the two ends. CDR3 DNA sequence: TGTGCCAGCAGCTTAACAAGTATAAAACTGTTTTTT. The encoded protein is CASSLTSIKLFF. The entire variable domain, with the rest obtained from reference TRBV7-3 and TRBJ1-4, is as follows: GAGVSQTPSNKVTEKGKYVELRCDPISGHTALYWYRQSLGQGPEFLIYFQGTGAADDSGLPNDRFFAVRPEGSVSTLKIQRTERGDSAVYLCASSLTSIKLFFGSGTQLSVL.

The V and J genes are TRBV6-2 or TRBV6-3 and TRBJ2-4; D gene unclear. Trimming left V 2 bases short and J 0 bases short, with 17 bases between. This CDR3 contains 18 residues. Per the germline V gene, CDR1 is MNHEY and CDR2 is SVGEGT. The CDR3 loop is CASSYLIIGQLAKNIQYF. For the CDR3, the DNA is TGTGCCAGCAGTTACCTCATTATTGGGCAGCTAGCCAAAAACATTCAGTACTTC.

The chain is built from TRBV30 and TRBJ2-7; 10 bases map to TRBD2. V dropped 2 bases and J dropped 0; count of bases not matched to a gene: 7. The CDR3 length is 16 residues. Germline V gives CDR1 GTSNPN, CDR2 SVGIG (reference sequence). The CDR3, as DNA: TGTGCCTGGAGTCCGATCCGGACTAGCGGCTCCTACGAGCAGTACTTC. Encoded protein: CAWSPIRTSGSYEQYF.

Sample share makes this clone medium-sized. The rearrangement uses TRBV6-5 and TRBJ1-3, with unresolved D. From germline, CDR1 is MNHEY and CDR2 SVGAGI. The CDR3 runs 14 residues. Trimming pared 6 bases from V and 2 bases from J, leaving 11 bases between. The CDR3 loop is CASRPVGAGNTIYF. The CDR3 nucleotides read TGTGCCAGCAGACCCGTTGGGGCTGGAAACACCATATATTTT.

The chain has TRBV5-1 and TRBJ1-6; possibly TRBD1 for D (5 bases). Looked up from germline, CDR1 is SGHRS and CDR2 is YFSETQ. With 6 bases removed from V and 5 bases from J, the gap between germline ends came to 18 bases. The CDR3 covers 16 residues. This CDR3 is CASTLAPGRNNSPLHF. In DNA, the CDR3 is TGCGCCAGCACGCTCGCCCCGGGACGGAATAATTCACCCCTCCACTTT.

This clone was detected only once. The CDR3 here is CASSLVGPGRINQPQHF. Written as DNA, the CDR3 is TGTGCCAGCAGCTTGGTGGGCCCAGGGAGGATCAATCAGCCCCAGCATTTT. The chain carries TRBV5-5 and TRBJ1-5, with a possible D match to TRBD1 (5 bases). Trimming cost V 0 bases and J 3 bases, with 16 bases left between them. The CDR3 is made up of 17 amino acids. Germline values: CDR1 SGHKS, CDR2 YYEKEE (reference sequence).

This chain joins TRBV24-1 and TRBJ2-7; D not certain. Trimming left V 5 bases short and J 0 bases short, with 7 bases between. This CDR3 has 13 residues. CDR1 is KGHDR and CDR2 is SFDVKD in the germline V gene. This chain's CDR3 is CATSGVSSYEQYF. CDR3 DNA: TGTGCCACCAGTGGTGTGAGCTCCTACGAGCAGTACTTC.

The chain employs TRBV5-1 and TRBJ2-1; 7 nucleotides match TRBD2. The CDR3 has 12 amino acids. Germline V gene data show CDR1 as SGHRS and CDR2 as YFSETQ. With 3 bases clipped from V and 8 bases from J, the junction kept 2 bases outside the gene matches. The CDR3 DNA reads TGCGCCAGCAGCTGGGGAGGGGATGAGCAGTTCTTC. Its protein product is CASSWGGDEQFF.